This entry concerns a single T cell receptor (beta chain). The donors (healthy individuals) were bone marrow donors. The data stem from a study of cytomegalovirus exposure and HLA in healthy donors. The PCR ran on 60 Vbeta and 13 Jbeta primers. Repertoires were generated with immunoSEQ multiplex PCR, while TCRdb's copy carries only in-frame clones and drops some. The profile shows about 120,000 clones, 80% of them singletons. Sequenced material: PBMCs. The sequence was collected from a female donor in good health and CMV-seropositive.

The CDR3 sequence is CASSLYSSVNTEAFF. The CDR3 region has the DNA TGTGCCAGCAGCTTATATTCGTCAGTGAACACTGAAGCTTTCTTT. The chain combines TRBV7-9 with TRBJ1-1; D is ambiguous. Trimming pared 2 bases from V and 0 bases from J, leaving 10 bases between. Germline V gene sequence: CDR1 SEHNR, CDR2 FQNEAQ (reference sequence). The CDR3 has 15 amino acids.